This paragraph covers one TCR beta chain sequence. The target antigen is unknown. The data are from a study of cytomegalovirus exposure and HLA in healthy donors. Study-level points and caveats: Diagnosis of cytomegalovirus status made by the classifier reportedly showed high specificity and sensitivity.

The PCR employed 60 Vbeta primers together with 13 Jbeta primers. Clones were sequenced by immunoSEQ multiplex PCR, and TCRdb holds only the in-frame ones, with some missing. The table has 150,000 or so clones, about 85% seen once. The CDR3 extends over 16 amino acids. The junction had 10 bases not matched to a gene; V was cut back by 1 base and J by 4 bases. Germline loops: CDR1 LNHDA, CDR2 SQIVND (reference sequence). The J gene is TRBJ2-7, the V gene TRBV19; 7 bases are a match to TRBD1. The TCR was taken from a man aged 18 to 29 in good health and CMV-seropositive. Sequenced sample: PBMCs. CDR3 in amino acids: CASSIGSDRFSYEQYF. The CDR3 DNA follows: TGTGCCAGTAGTATAGGGTCGGACAGGTTCTCGTACGAGCAGTACTTC.